A selection of T cell receptor beta chains follows, all from one sample in a study of regulatory T cells in long-lasting Graves disease. Using its own MiXCR run on the multiplex PCR reads, TCRdb lists one record per CDR3 protein. The sample holds 400,000 to 500,000 distinct CDR3 sequences; roughly 15% are singletons and the top ten take more than 15%. This sample also appeared in a second study, on T cells in Graves' hyperthyroidism and ophthalmopathy.

The sequencing here drew on peripheral blood mononuclear cells (PBMCs), taken at new diagnosis, from a patient treated with antithyroid drugs. Receptors originate from a woman between 45 and 60 years old with Graves disease. CDR3s include the opening cysteine and the closing phenylalanine or tryptophan. D genes are given only for firm matches. Some rows have no size entry. The others give once, few or many, or a class for an expanded clone.

abundance: many
d_gene: TRBD2
j_gene: TRBJ2-1
v_gene: TRBV10-3
CDR3aa: CAISSRTSGRRNEQFF
CDR3nt: TGTGCCATCAGTTCCCGGACTAGCGGGAGGCGTAATGAGCAGTTCTTC

abundance: -
d_gene: -
j_gene: TRBJ2-1
v_gene: TRBV10-3
CDR3aa: CAISESGTLANIDEQFF
CDR3nt: TGTGCCATCAGTGAGTCGGGGACTCTAGCCAATATTGATGAGCAGTTCTTC

abundance: many
d_gene: -
j_gene: TRBJ2-4
v_gene: TRBV6-1
CDR3aa: CASSESEVGRVVKNIQYF
CDR3nt: TGTGCCAGCAGTGAAAGTGAGGTAGGCAGGGTGGTGAAAAACATTCAGTACTTC

abundance: many
d_gene: TRBD1
j_gene: TRBJ1-2
v_gene: TRBV7-9
CDR3aa: CASSDRTGSNYGYTF
CDR3nt: TGTGCCAGCAGCGACAGGACAGGGTCTAACTATGGCTACACCTTC

abundance: many
d_gene: TRBD1
j_gene: TRBJ1-2
v_gene: TRBV12-3/TRBV12-4
CDR3aa: CASRPAGQGGYTF
CDR3nt: TGTGCCAGCAGACCAGCCGGACAGGGCGGCTACACCTTC

abundance: -
d_gene: -
j_gene: TRBJ1-1
v_gene: TRBV27
CDR3aa: CASRRGAGASTEAFF
CDR3nt: TGTGCCAGCAGACGTGGGGCAGGGGCGAGTACTGAAGCTTTCTTT

abundance: many
d_gene: -
j_gene: TRBJ1-1
v_gene: TRBV20-1
CDR3aa: CSARNRNTEAFF
CDR3nt: TGCAGTGCTAGGAACAGGAACACTGAAGCTTTCTTT

abundance: many
d_gene: -
j_gene: TRBJ2-5
v_gene: TRBV5-4
CDR3aa: CASRSGPDVRQETQYF
CDR3nt: TGTGCCAGCAGATCTGGGCCTGACGTACGCCAAGAGACCCAGTACTTC

abundance: many
d_gene: -
j_gene: TRBJ1-1
v_gene: TRBV5-1
CDR3aa: CASSLPGFGTEAFF
CDR3nt: TGCGCCAGCAGCTTGCCCGGGTTTGGCACTGAAGCTTTCTTT

abundance: many
d_gene: -
j_gene: TRBJ2-2
v_gene: TRBV28
CDR3aa: CASKGTVNTGELFF
CDR3nt: TGTGCCAGCAAGGGGACGGTGAACACCGGGGAGCTGTTTTTT

abundance: -
d_gene: TRBD1
j_gene: TRBJ2-3
v_gene: TRBV7-9
CDR3aa: CASSLGDRVYTDTQYF
CDR3nt: TGTGCCAGCAGCTTAGGGGACAGGGTTTACACAGATACGCAGTATTTT

abundance: many
d_gene: TRBD1
j_gene: TRBJ1-6
v_gene: TRBV28
CDR3aa: CASSLNRRGYSPLHF
CDR3nt: TGTGCCAGCAGTTTAAATCGCAGGGGGTATTCACCCCTCCACTTT

abundance: many
d_gene: TRBD1
j_gene: TRBJ2-1
v_gene: TRBV6-5
CDR3aa: CASSYPDRVVEQFF
CDR3nt: TGTGCCAGCAGTTACCCTGACAGGGTGGTTGAGCAGTTCTTC

abundance: many
d_gene: TRBD1
j_gene: TRBJ2-3
v_gene: TRBV6-5
CDR3aa: CASSYSGQGSTDTQYF
CDR3nt: TGTGCCAGCAGTTATTCGGGACAGGGGAGCACAGATACGCAGTATTTT

abundance: -
d_gene: TRBD2
j_gene: TRBJ2-1
v_gene: TRBV9
CDR3aa: CASEPPGGGRFSYNEQFF
CDR3nt: TGTGCCAGCGAACCGCCAGGCGGGGGGAGGTTCTCCTACAATGAGCAGTTCTTC

abundance: -
d_gene: -
j_gene: TRBJ2-2
v_gene: TRBV11-2
CDR3aa: CASGPMGNTGELFF
CDR3nt: TGTGCCAGCGGACCAATGGGGAACACCGGGGAGCTGTTTTTT

abundance: many
d_gene: -
j_gene: TRBJ1-2
v_gene: TRBV27
CDR3aa: CASSLKGFRGYTF
CDR3nt: TGTGCCAGCAGTTTGAAGGGTTTTCGCGGCTACACCTTC